These 28 T cell receptor beta chains share one sample of origin, sequenced in a study of blood T cell repertoires in COVID-19. TCRdb's copy holds only in-frame clones and misses some; the assay was immunoSEQ multiplex PCR. The top ten hold 1% to 1.5% of the sample, which has some 300,000 clones, more than 85% seen once. The material sequenced was peripheral blood. All receptors come from a man between 70 and 80 years old with acute or convalescent COVID-19.

The V gene is TRBV5-4, the J gene TRBJ1-2, with D unresolved. The V end was cut by 0 bases, the J end by 9 bases, with 9 bases between. This CDR3 is 12 amino acids long. Germline CDR1 SGHNT, CDR2 YYREEE (reference sequence). As DNA, the CDR3 is TGTGCCAGCAGCTTGGAAGGAGGGAGCTACACCTTC. The encoded protein is CASSLEGGSYTF.

This clone was counted a single time. The chain carries TRBV5-5 and TRBJ2-1; 7 bases line up with TRBD2. The CDR3 sequence is 16 residues long. V trimming: 3 bases; J trimming: 5 bases; junction bases outside the gene matches: 11. Germline V lookup: CDR1 SGHKS, CDR2 YYEKEE (reference sequence). CDR3 protein: CASSWGRGRVNNEQFF. The CDR3 DNA reads TGTGCCAGCAGCTGGGGGAGGGGAAGGGTAAACAATGAGCAGTTCTTC.

The rearrangement uses TRBV6-1 and TRBJ1-1; D might be TRBD1 (5 bases). The V gene lost 2 bases and the J gene lost 7 bases, with 17 bases spanning the gap. This CDR3 is built from 15 residues. Germline values: CDR1 MNHNS, CDR2 SASEGT. For the CDR3, the DNA is TGTGCCAGCAGTGAATTCCGGAGTGGGGCCAGTGAAGCTTTCTTT. Protein sequence: CASSEFRSGASEAFF.

This clone was counted a few times. This chain connects TRBV9 to TRBJ2-3, with 10 bases matching TRBD2. The germline V gene has CDR1 SGDLS and CDR2 YYNGEE. This CDR3 contains 16 residues. With 1 base clipped from V and 11 bases from J, the junction kept 13 bases outside the gene matches. CDR3 amino acids: CASSVISGGPVGEQYF. The CDR3 DNA follows: TGTGCCAGCAGCGTAATTAGCGGGGGGCCGGTAGGGGAGCAGTATTTT.

The CDR3 coding sequence is TGTGCCAGCAGCTGGGGACATCCGAACACTGAAGCTTTCTTT. Protein product: CASSWGHPNTEAFF. The chain combines TRBV5-8 with TRBJ1-1, with D perhaps matching TRBD1 (6 bases). Between the trimmed V and J ends, which lost 3 bases and 1 base, there was a span of 10 bases. The CDR3 extends over 14 amino acids. Germline loops: CDR1 SGHTS, CDR2 YDEGEE.

The CDR3 nucleotides read TGTGCCAGCAGCTTACCCCAGGGTGACGAGCAGTACTTC. Amino acids: CASSLPQGDEQYF. This chain connects TRBV7-6 to TRBJ2-7, with D perhaps matching TRBD1 (5 bases). In germline, CDR1 is SGHVS, CDR2 FNYEAQ. V lost 2 bases and J lost 5, with 10 bases in between. The CDR3 extends over 13 amino acids.

In this sample, this clone turned up once. Here the CDR3 reads CATSDHRTGFNNEQFF. CDR3 in DNA: TGTGCCACCAGTGACCACCGGACAGGGTTCAACAATGAGCAGTTCTTC. The chain uses TRBV24-1 and TRBJ2-1; TRBD1 matches at 8 bases. J gave up 5 bases and V 4 bases, and 9 bases lay outside the gene matches. The CDR3 runs 16 residues. CDR1 and CDR2 from the germline V gene are KGHDR and SFDVKD.

The rearrangement joins TRBV3-1 (or the pseudogene TRBV3-2) to TRBJ2-7; TRBD1 aligns across 9 bases. This CDR3 spans 16 amino acids. Germline values: CDR1 LGHDT, CDR2 YNNKEL (reference sequence). V gave up 4 bases and J gave up 4 bases; unmatched junction bases: 11. CDR3 region: CASSPLGGTGMYEQYF. The CDR3 DNA follows: TGTGCCAGCAGCCCCCTCGGAGGGACAGGGATGTACGAGCAGTACTTC.

V and J are TRBV4-2 and TRBJ1-2; 8 bases map to TRBD1. The length of the CDR3 is 14 residues. V shed 3 bases, J shed 3 bases, and the junction held 3 bases outside the gene matches. CDR1 and CDR2 (germline): LGHNA, YNFKEQ. The CDR3 sequence: CASSQDRVDYGYTF. The CDR3 nucleotides read TGTGCCAGCAGCCAGGACAGGGTGGACTATGGCTACACCTTC.

V usage is TRBV5-1 and J usage is TRBJ2-1; 9 bases line up with TRBD2. Germline CDR1 and CDR2: SGHRS and YFSETQ. This CDR3 contains 17 residues. Unmatched junction bases numbered 9, after V lost 4 bases and J lost 1 base. The CDR3 sequence is CASSRQLAGSSYNEQFF. In DNA, the CDR3 is TGCGCCAGCAGCCGACAACTAGCGGGTTCTTCCTACAATGAGCAGTTCTTC.

CDR3 region: CASTPTGGYGYTF. CDR3 sequence (DNA): TGTGCCAGCACCCCAACAGGCGGTTATGGCTACACCTTC. The genes are TRBV5-4 and TRBJ1-2; weak D call: TRBD1 (5 bases). CDR3 length equals 13 residues. Trimming took 6 bases from V and 5 from J, leaving 14 bases between them. Germline CDR1 SGHNT, CDR2 YYREEE (reference sequence).

The chain uses TRBV7-9 and TRBJ1-1; weak D call: TRBD1 (6 bases). The CDR3 spans 15 residues. V lost 3 bases to trimming and J lost 1 base, with 12 bases between them. CDR1 and CDR2 (germline): SEHNR, FQNEAQ (reference sequence). As DNA, the CDR3 is TGTGCCAGCAGCTTCGTGACAGGCGAGAACACTGAAGCTTTCTTT. It codes for CASSFVTGENTEAFF.

This clone turned up a few times. This chain uses TRBV20-1 with TRBJ2-7; D not certain. CDR3 size: 12 residues. V shed 3 bases and J shed 3 bases, with 9 bases lying between them. Looked up from germline, CDR1 is DFQATT and CDR2 is SNEGSKA (reference sequence). CDR3 coding DNA: TGCAGTGCTAGTAGCTTGAGCTACGAGCAGTACTTC. Translation gives CSASSLSYEQYF.

The rearrangement joins TRBV5-1 to TRBJ2-6; D is perhaps TRBD1 (5 bases). The CDR3 is 15 residues long. Germline assignment: CDR1 SGHRS and CDR2 YFSETQ. V was pared by 1 base and J by 1 base, with 6 bases between. The CDR3 sequence is CASSLRGSGANVLTF. CDR3 sequence (DNA): TGCGCCAGCAGCTTGAGGGGTTCTGGGGCCAACGTCCTGACTTTC.

The gene calls are TRBV6-5 and TRBJ2-5; D gene uncertain. This CDR3 comprises 13 residues. CDR1 MNHEY and CDR2 SVGAGI come from the germline V gene. CDR3 bases: TGTGGATCCGGGTCCCTCTTCGGGGAGACCCAGTACTTC. Protein product: CGSGSLFGETQYF.

Regarding this clone: One end of the junction varies from germline; a read error may be responsible. The V call is TRBV2, the J call TRBJ2-7, with 7 bases lining up with TRBD1. The CDR3 is 11 amino acids. Germline values: CDR1 SNHLY, CDR2 FYNNEI. The CDR3 protein is CASSRRDSPIF. CDR3 nucleotides: TGTGCCAGCAGCCGCCGGGACAGTCCTATCTTC.

The V gene is TRBV5-1, the J gene TRBJ1-4; D ambiguous. The V end was cut by 0 bases, the J end by 6 bases, with 9 bases between. The CDR3 runs to 14 residues. CDR1 and CDR2 from the germline V gene are SGHRS and YFSETQ. In DNA, the CDR3 is TGCGCCAGCAGCTTGGGAGGGATGGATGAAAAACTGTTTTTT. Its translation: CASSLGGMDEKLFF.

There are a few counts of this clone. The chain employs TRBV7-9 and TRBJ2-2, with a tentative D call TRBD2 (5 bases). The length of the CDR3 is 12 residues. Germline CDR1 is SEHNR and CDR2 is FQNEAQ (reference sequence). The V and J ends lost 8 bases and 3 bases respectively, with 7 bases between them. CDR3 DNA sequence: TGTGCCAGCGCGAGGGACACCGGGGAGCTGTTTTTT. Translation gives CASARDTGELFF. Full variable domain (missing parts from reference TRBV7-9 and TRBJ2-2): DTGVSQNPRHKITKRGQNVTFRCDPISEHNRLYWYRQTLGQGPEFLTYFQNEAQLEKSRLLSDRFSAERPKGSFSTLEIQRTEQGDSAMYLCASARDTGELFFGEGSRLTVL.

The DNA of the CDR3 is TGCGCCAGCAGCCAAGATTCCCGCAGCACCGGGGAGCTGTTTTTT. Translating gives CASSQDSRSTGELFF. The J gene is TRBJ2-2, the V gene TRBV4-1; D not certain. Germline V gene sequence: CDR1 MGHRA, CDR2 YSYEKL. V gave up 0 bases and J gave up 4 bases, with 9 bases separating them. This CDR3 is 15 amino acids long.

The rearrangement uses TRBV24-1 and TRBJ2-1; 12 positions agree with TRBD2. Germline V gene data show CDR1 as KGHDR and CDR2 as SFDVKD. V trimming: 1 base; J trimming: 5 bases; junction bases outside the gene matches: 5. The CDR3 contains 17 residues. The CDR3 loop reads CATSDFTSGGRDNEQFF. The CDR3 nucleotides are TGTGCCACCAGTGATTTCACTAGCGGGGGGCGGGACAATGAGCAGTTCTTC.

This rearrangement joins TRBV6-2 or TRBV6-3 to TRBJ2-3; D may be TRBD2 (6 bases). CDR3 length equals 14 residues. Trimming took off 2 bases at V and 3 bases at J, with 9 bases between the two ends. Germline V gene lookup returns CDR1 MNHEY and CDR2 SVGEGT. The DNA of the CDR3 is TGTGCCAGCAGTTACAGGACTATTACAGATACGCAGTATTTT. Translated, it gives CASSYRTITDTQYF.

This sequence joins TRBV5-1 and TRBJ1-4, with 8 bases lining up with TRBD1. CDR3 length: 14 amino acids. J gave up 7 bases and V 3 bases, and 5 bases lay outside the gene matches. Germline CDR1 reads SGHRS; CDR2 reads YFSETQ. CDR3 sequence reads: CASSSGGAGEKLFF. The CDR3 coding sequence is TGCGCCAGCAGCTCAGGGGGCGCGGGTGAAAAACTGTTTTTT.

This rearrangement joins TRBV11-2 to TRBJ1-6; 7 nucleotides align to TRBD1. Trimming took 2 bases from V and 10 from J; bases not matched to a gene: 5. This CDR3 contains 14 residues. Germline lookup yields CDR1 SGHAT and CDR2 FQNNGV. The CDR3, as DNA: TGTGCCAGCAGCTTACCGACAGGGAGATCACCCCTCCACTTT. It codes for CASSLPTGRSPLHF.

The chain links TRBV5-1 to TRBJ2-5, with D possibly matching TRBD1 (6 bases). The germline V gene encodes CDR1 SGHRS and CDR2 YFSETQ. V was shortened by 8 bases and J by 1 base, with 15 bases between the two germline ends. The CDR3 length is 14 residues. CDR3 protein: CASSSGAAQETQYF. For the CDR3, the DNA is TGCGCCAGTTCATCAGGGGCCGCCCAAGAGACCCAGTACTTC.

This chain links TRBV3-1 (or the pseudogene TRBV3-2) with TRBJ1-2, with 7 bases that match TRBD1. J lost 8 bases, V lost 0 bases, and 6 bases had no gene match. The CDR3 sequence is 14 residues long. From germline, CDR1 is LGHDT and CDR2 YNNKEL (reference sequence). This chain's CDR3 is CASSQDRLGGGYTF. CDR3 in DNA: TGTGCCAGCAGCCAAGATAGGTTAGGGGGCGGCTACACCTTC.

This chain connects TRBV19 to TRBJ2-1; D is uncertain. Trimming stripped 6 bases from V and 4 bases from J, with 4 bases between. The CDR3 covers 11 residues. Germline values: CDR1 LNHDA, CDR2 SQIVND (reference sequence). DNA of the CDR3: TGTGCCAGTAGCCTGTACAATGAGCAGTTCTTC. The encoded protein is CASSLYNEQFF.

This chain uses TRBV28 with TRBJ1-4; TRBD1 might be the D (5 bases). The CDR3 is 14 residues long. V was pared by 4 bases and J by 4 bases, with 10 bases between. Germline V gene sequence: CDR1 MDHEN, CDR2 SYDVKM. This CDR3 is CASSSGLINEKLFF. The CDR3 coding sequence is TGTGCCAGCAGTTCGGGACTGATTAATGAAAAACTGTTTTTT.

V usage is TRBV7-2 and J usage is TRBJ1-2, with D uncertain. Germline values: CDR1 SGHTA, CDR2 FQGNSA. Between the trimmed V and J ends, which lost 4 bases and 1 base, there was a span of 7 bases. The CDR3 is 13 residues long. CDR3 sequence: CASSYDNNYGYTF. For the CDR3, the DNA is TGTGCCAGCAGCTACGACAATAACTATGGCTACACCTTC.